This TCR beta chain was profiled in a study of T cell changes during pregnancy in multiple sclerosis. From germline, CDR1 is MNHNS and CDR2 SASEGT. V was trimmed by 4 bases and J by 1 base, leaving 12 bases between them. The CDR3 totals 15 residues. The data were produced by immunoSEQ multiplex PCR, yet TCRdb's version contains in-frame clones alone and is incomplete. The sample yields roughly 57,000 clones, less than 95% seen once. The material sequenced was CD8+ T cells from peripheral blood mononuclear cells, taken after pregnancy. The sequence derives from a female donor with multiple sclerosis, enrolled in a pregnancy study. The chain uses TRBV6-1 and TRBJ2-3; the D gene is possibly TRBD1 (5 bases). The CDR3 bases are TGTGCCAGCAGTGTGGACATTTCAGGCACAGATACGCAGTATTTT. Residues: CASSVDISGTDTQYF.